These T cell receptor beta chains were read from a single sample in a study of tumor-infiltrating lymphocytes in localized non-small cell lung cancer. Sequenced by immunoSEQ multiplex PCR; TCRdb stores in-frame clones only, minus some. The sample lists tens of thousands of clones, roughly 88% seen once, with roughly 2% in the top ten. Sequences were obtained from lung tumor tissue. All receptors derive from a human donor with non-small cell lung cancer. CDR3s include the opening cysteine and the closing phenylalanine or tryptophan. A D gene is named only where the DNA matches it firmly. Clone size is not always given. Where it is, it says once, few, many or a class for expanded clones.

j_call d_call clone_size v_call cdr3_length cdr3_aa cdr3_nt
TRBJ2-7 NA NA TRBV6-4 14 CASRGPTPEGEQYF TGTGCCAGCAGAGGGCCGACACCTGAGGGGGAGCAGTACTTC
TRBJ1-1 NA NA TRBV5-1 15 CASSLGQGMNTEAFF TGCGCCAGCAGCTTGGGGCAGGGCATGAACACTGAAGCTTTCTTT
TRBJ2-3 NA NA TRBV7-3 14 CASSQVASTDTQYF TGTGCCAGCAGCCAGGTCGCCTCCACAGATACGCAGTATTTT
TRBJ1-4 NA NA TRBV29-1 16 CSVGTSQTATNEKLFF TGCAGCGTGGGGACCTCTCAGACTGCAACTAATGAAAAACTGTTTTTT
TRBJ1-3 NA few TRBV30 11 CAWSVITTIYF TGTGCCTGGAGTGTAATCACCACCATATATTTT
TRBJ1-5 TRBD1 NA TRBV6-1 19 CASSGPKDRVLYSNQPQHF TGTGCCAGCAGTGGCCCCAAGGACAGGGTGTTATATAGCAATCAGCCCCAGCATTTT
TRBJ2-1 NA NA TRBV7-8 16 CASSLARQARGNEQFF TGTGCCAGCAGCTTAGCCAGACAGGCAAGGGGCAATGAGCAGTTCTTC
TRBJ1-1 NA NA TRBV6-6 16 CASNQHGTPEGTEAFF TGTGCCAGCAACCAACACGGGACACCCGAGGGGACTGAAGCTTTCTTT
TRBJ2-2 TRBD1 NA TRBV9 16 CASSVAPGQGNGELFF TGTGCCAGCAGCGTAGCTCCGGGACAGGGTAACGGGGAGCTGTTTTTT
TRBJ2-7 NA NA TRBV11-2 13 CASSYRRGYEQYF TGTGCCAGCAGTTACAGACGGGGCTACGAGCAGTACTTC
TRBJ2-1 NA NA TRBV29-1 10 CSVGHNEQFF TGCAGCGTGGGGCACAATGAGCAGTTCTTC
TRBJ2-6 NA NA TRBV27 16 CASSYNRGSGANVLTF TGTGCCAGCAGTTACAACAGAGGCTCTGGGGCCAACGTCCTGACTTTC
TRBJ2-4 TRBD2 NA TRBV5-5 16 CASSLLAGGGRNIQYF TGTGCCAGCAGCCTATTAGCGGGGGGAGGAAGGAACATTCAGTACTTC
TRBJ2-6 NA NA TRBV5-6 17 CASSPDSYSSGANVLTF TGTGCCAGCAGCCCGGACAGCTACAGCTCTGGGGCCAACGTCCTGACTTTC
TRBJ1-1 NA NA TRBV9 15 CASSDLGGRDTEAFF TGTGCCAGCAGTGACCTGGGGGGGCGCGACACTGAAGCTTTCTTT
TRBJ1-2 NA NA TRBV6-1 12 CASSERNYGYTF TGTGCCAGCAGTGAGAGGAACTATGGCTACACCTTC
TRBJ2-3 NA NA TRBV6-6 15 CASSYGQGSTDTQYF TGTGCCAGCAGTTATGGTCAGGGTAGCACAGATACGCAGTATTTT
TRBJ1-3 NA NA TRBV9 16 CASSVGRAGSGNTIYF TGTGCCAGCAGCGTAGGCAGGGCCGGCTCTGGAAACACCATATATTTT
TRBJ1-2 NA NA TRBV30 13 CAWGFQAGYGYTF TGTGCCTGGGGGTTTCAAGCGGGCTATGGCTACACCTTC
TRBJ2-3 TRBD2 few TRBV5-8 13 CASSRTRTDTQYF TGTGCCAGCAGCCGGACTAGGACAGATACGCAGTATTTT
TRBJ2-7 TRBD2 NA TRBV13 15 CASSLGLAGAYEQYF TGTGCCAGCAGCTTAGGGCTAGCGGGGGCCTACGAGCAGTACTTC
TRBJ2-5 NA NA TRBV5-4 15 CASSLDRRYQETQYF TGTGCCAGCAGCTTGGACAGGCGGTACCAAGAGACCCAGTACTTC
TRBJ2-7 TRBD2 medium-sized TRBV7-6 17 CASSLGTSGGLSYEQYF TGTGCCAGCAGCCTAGGGACTAGCGGGGGGCTCTCCTACGAGCAGTACTTC
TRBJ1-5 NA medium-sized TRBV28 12 CASTTGNQPQHF TGTGCCAGCACCACAGGGAATCAGCCCCAGCATTTT
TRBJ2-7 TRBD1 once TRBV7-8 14 CASSSDRGAYEQYF TGTGCCAGCAGCTCAGACAGGGGAGCCTACGAGCAGTACTTC
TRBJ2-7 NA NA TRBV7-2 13 CASNLGKVYEQYF TGTGCCAGCAACCTAGGGAAAGTCTACGAGCAGTACTTC
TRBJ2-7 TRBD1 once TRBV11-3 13 CASSQGASYEQYF TGTGCCAGCAGCCAGGGGGCTTCGTACGAGCAGTACTTC
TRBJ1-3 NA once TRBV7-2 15 CASSLQGSSGNTIYF TGTGCCAGCAGCTTACAGGGCTCGTCTGGAAACACCATATATTTT
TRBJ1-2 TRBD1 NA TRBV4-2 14 CASSQDGTEYGYTF TGTGCCAGCAGCCAAGACGGGACAGAATATGGCTACACCTTC
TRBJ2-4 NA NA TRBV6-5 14 CASSPGVAENIQYF TGTGCCAGCAGTCCCGGGGTGGCGGAAAACATTCAGTACTTC
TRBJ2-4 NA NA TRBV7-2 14 CASSLGVAGVIQYF TGTGCCAGCAGCTTGGGAGTAGCCGGAGTCATTCAGTACTTC
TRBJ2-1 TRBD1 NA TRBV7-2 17 CASSFTSRDRGGNEQFF TGTGCCAGCAGCTTTACTAGCCGGGACAGGGGGGGCAATGAGCAGTTCTTC
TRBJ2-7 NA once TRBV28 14 CASSSRGDLYEQYF TGTGCCAGCAGTTCTCGTGGGGACTTGTACGAGCAGTACTTC
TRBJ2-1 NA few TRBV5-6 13 CASSFQTGDEQFF TGTGCCAGCAGCTTTCAGACGGGAGATGAGCAGTTCTTC
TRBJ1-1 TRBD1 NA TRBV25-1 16 CASQTGGNNRNTEAFF TGTGCCAGCCAGACAGGGGGCAACAACCGGAACACTGAAGCTTTCTTT
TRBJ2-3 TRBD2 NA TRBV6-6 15 CASSYSRGGTDTQYF TGTGCCAGCAGTTACTCTCGGGGGGGCACAGATACGCAGTATTTT
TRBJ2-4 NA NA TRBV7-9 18 CASSSPPDRELAKNIQYF TGTGCCAGCAGCTCCCCCCCGGACCGGGAGCTAGCCAAAAACATTCAGTACTTC
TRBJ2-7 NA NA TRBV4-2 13 CASSPEGRYEQYF TGTGCCAGCAGCCCCGAAGGCCGCTACGAGCAGTACTTC
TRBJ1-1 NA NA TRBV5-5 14 CASSLNRDRSEAFF TGTGCCAGCAGCTTGAACAGGGATAGGTCTGAAGCTTTCTTT
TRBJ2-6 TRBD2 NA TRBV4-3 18 CASSLEAGGTSGANVLTF TGCGCCAGCAGCCTCGAAGCGGGGGGCACTTCTGGGGCCAACGTCCTGACTTTC
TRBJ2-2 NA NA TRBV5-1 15 CASSTQTGNTGELFF TGCGCCAGCAGCACCCAGACAGGAAACACCGGGGAGCTGTTTTTT
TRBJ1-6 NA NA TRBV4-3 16 CASSQEGGMNNSPLHF TGCGCCAGCAGCCAAGAGGGGGGGATGAATAATTCACCCCTCCACTTT
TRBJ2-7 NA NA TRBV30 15 CAWSPRGGIAYEQYF TGTGCCTGGAGTCCCCGGGGTGGAATTGCCTACGAGCAGTACTTC
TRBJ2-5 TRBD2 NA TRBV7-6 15 CASSVTSGRQETQYF TGTGCCAGCAGCGTTACTAGCGGGAGACAAGAGACCCAGTACTTC
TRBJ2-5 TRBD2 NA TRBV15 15 CATSSLAGGPETQYF TGTGCCACCAGCAGTTTAGCGGGGGGGCCCGAGACCCAGTACTTC
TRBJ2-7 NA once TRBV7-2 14 CASSSRTVSYEQYF TGTGCCAGCAGCTCGAGGACAGTTTCCTACGAGCAGTACTTC
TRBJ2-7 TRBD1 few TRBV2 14 CASSATGASYEQYF TGTGCCAGCAGTGCGACAGGGGCGAGCTACGAGCAGTACTTC
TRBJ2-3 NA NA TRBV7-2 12 CASSTQGNTQYF TGTGCCAGCAGCACCCAAGGGAATACGCAGTATTTT
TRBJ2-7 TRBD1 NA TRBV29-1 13 CSVVRTGSYEQYF TGCAGCGTTGTTAGGACAGGGTCGTACGAGCAGTACTTC
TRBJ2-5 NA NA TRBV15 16 CATSRDRLAFSETQYF TGTGCCACCAGCAGAGACCGTCTAGCGTTTTCAGAGACCCAGTACTTC
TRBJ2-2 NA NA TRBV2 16 CASSLYRIPNTGELFF TGTGCCAGCAGCCTTTACAGAATACCGAACACCGGGGAGCTGTTTTTT
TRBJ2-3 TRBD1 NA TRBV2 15 CASRRTGGSTDTQYF TGTGCCAGCAGGCGGACAGGGGGCTCCACAGATACGCAGTATTTT
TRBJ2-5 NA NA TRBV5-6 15 CASSLVGQGEKTQYF TGTGCCAGCAGCTTGGTCGGTCAAGGAGAAAAGACCCAGTACTTC
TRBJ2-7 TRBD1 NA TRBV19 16 CASRGPGTGEVDEQYF TGTGCCAGTAGAGGACCCGGGACAGGGGAAGTCGACGAGCAGTACTTC
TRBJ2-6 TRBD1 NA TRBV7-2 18 CASSRLWTGGPGANVLTF TGTGCCAGCAGCCGCTTATGGACAGGGGGTCCTGGGGCCAACGTCCTGACTTTC